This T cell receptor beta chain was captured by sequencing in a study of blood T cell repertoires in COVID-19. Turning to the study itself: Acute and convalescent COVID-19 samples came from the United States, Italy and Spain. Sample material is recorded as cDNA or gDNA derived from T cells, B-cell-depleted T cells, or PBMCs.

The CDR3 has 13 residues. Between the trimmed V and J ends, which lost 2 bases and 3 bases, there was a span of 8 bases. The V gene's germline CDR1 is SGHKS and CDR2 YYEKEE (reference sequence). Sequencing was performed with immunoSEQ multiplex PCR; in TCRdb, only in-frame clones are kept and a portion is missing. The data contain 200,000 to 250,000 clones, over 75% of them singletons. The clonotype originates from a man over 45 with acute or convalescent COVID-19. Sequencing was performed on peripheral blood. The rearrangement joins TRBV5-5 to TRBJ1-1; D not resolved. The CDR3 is CASSFLGDTEAFF. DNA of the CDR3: TGTGCCAGCAGCTTTCTCGGGGACACTGAAGCTTTCTTT.